This is a list of T cell receptor beta chains from one sample in a study of blood T cell repertoires in COVID-19. TCRdb keeps only in-frame clones here, not all; method: immunoSEQ multiplex PCR. The table has around 140,000 clones, roughly 88% seen once; the top ten hold roughly 1.5%. Input material: peripheral blood. Every receptor here comes from a woman aged 45 to 65 with acute or convalescent COVID-19. CDR3s include the opening cysteine and the closing phenylalanine or tryptophan. Each record gives: CDR3 DNA, CDR3 protein, clone size, J gene, D gene, V gene. A D gene is named only where the DNA matches it firmly. Only some rows state a clone size, as once, few, many or a class for expanded clones.

TGTGCCAGCAGCTTGACGATCGGGGACACCGAGATGAACACTGAAGCTTTCTTT CASSLTIGDTEMNTEAFF once TRBJ1-1 NA TRBV5-4
TGTGCCAGCAGTTTAGCGGCAGGAGGGCAGCCCCAGCATTTT CASSLAAGGQPQHF NA TRBJ1-5 NA TRBV28
TGTGCCAGCAGCCAAGCGTTTTTGAGGACAGATACGCAGTATTTT CASSQAFLRTDTQYF NA TRBJ2-3 NA TRBV4-2
TGTGCCAGCAGCTTGGACGGGAGGCCCCTTGAGGAGCAGTACTTC CASSLDGRPLEEQYF NA TRBJ2-7 TRBD2 TRBV5-5
TGTGCCAGCCGGGACAATGAGCAGTTCTTC CASRDNEQFF NA TRBJ2-1 NA TRBV6-6
TGTGCCAGCAGCTTATCTACGGGAACTAACTATGGCTACACCTTC CASSLSTGTNYGYTF few TRBJ1-2 NA TRBV7-3
TGTGCCAGCAGTTACGCCCCCAGGGGGCGGGAAAAACTGTTTTTT CASSYAPRGREKLFF NA TRBJ1-4 TRBD1 TRBV6-5
TGTGCCAGCAGCGTAGGTTACTCTGGGGCCAACGTCCTGACTTTC CASSVGYSGANVLTF NA TRBJ2-6 NA TRBV9
TGCGCCAGCAGCTTAGGACTAGCGGGAGGTGGCGAGCAGTTCTTC CASSLGLAGGGEQFF NA TRBJ2-1 TRBD2 TRBV5-1
TGTGCCAGCAGCCAGGGACTCGACACTGAAGCTTTCTTT CASSQGLDTEAFF once TRBJ1-1 NA TRBV11-2
TGTGCCAGCAGTCACGAGCGGGGGGGCTACGAGCAGTACTTC CASSHERGGYEQYF NA TRBJ2-7 TRBD2 TRBV6-5
TGTGCCAGCGTACGACATGCGGACTACCAAGAGACCCAGTACTTC CASVRHADYQETQYF NA TRBJ2-5 NA TRBV6-6
TGTGCCAGCAGTTCAGGGGGTGGAAACTATGGCTACACCTTC CASSSGGGNYGYTF once TRBJ1-2 TRBD1 TRBV28
TGTGCCTGGAGTGCCCCGGGACACTCTGGAAACACCATATATTTT CAWSAPGHSGNTIYF few TRBJ1-3 NA TRBV30
TGTGCCAGCAGCCCTGGACAGGCGCTAAGCACTGAAGCTTTCTTT CASSPGQALSTEAFF NA TRBJ1-1 TRBD1 TRBV7-3
TGTGCCAGCAGCCCCCGGACTAGCGGTACCTACAACAATGAGCAGTTCTTC CASSPRTSGTYNNEQFF once TRBJ2-1 TRBD2 TRBV7-6
TGTGCCAGCAGTTCGGGACAGGCAGAAGCTTTCTTT CASSSGQAEAFF NA TRBJ1-1 TRBD1 TRBV28
TGTGCCATCAGGGGACTAGCGGGGGGTAACTCCTACAATGAGCAGTTCTTC CAIRGLAGGNSYNEQFF NA TRBJ2-1 TRBD2 TRBV10-3
TGTGCCAGCGGAAACAGGGGAAGCTCCTACGAGCAGTACTTC CASGNRGSSYEQYF NA TRBJ2-7 TRBD1 TRBV27
TGTGCCAGTAGTATAAGCTCCCAGGTTCGATCACCCCTCCACTTT CASSISSQVRSPLHF NA TRBJ1-6 NA TRBV19
TGTGCCAGCAGCACCACCTACAGGGAGTTGAACACTGAAGCTTTCTTT CASSTTYRELNTEAFF once TRBJ1-1 NA TRBV13
TGTGCCAGCAGCTTAGCGGCTAGCGGGGGGAGCTCCTACAATGAGCAGTTCTTC CASSLAASGGSSYNEQFF NA TRBJ2-1 TRBD2 TRBV7-2
TGTGCCAGCAGCCCAACGTCGACAGGCAATAATGAAAAACTGTTTTTT CASSPTSTGNNEKLFF NA TRBJ1-4 NA TRBV9
TGTGCCAGCAGCGTAGGGTCACTAGCGGGTGATGAGCAGTTCTTC CASSVGSLAGDEQFF NA TRBJ2-1 TRBD2 TRBV9
TGCAGCGTTGAGACAGGGAATTTT CSVETGNF NA TRBJ1-3 TRBD1 TRBV29-1
TGTGCCATCAGTGAGGGTGACGGGGATCAGCCCCAGCATTTT CAISEGDGDQPQHF NA TRBJ1-5 NA TRBV10-3
TGCGCCAGCAGCCAATTCCCAGAAGTTAATCAGCCCCAGCATTTT CASSQFPEVNQPQHF NA TRBJ1-5 NA TRBV4-1
TGTGCCAGCAGCCCGACAGTGAACACTGAAGCTTTCTTT CASSPTVNTEAFF once TRBJ1-1 NA TRBV2
TGTGCCAGCAGTACGGGGTTGCCCCTCCACTTT CASSTGLPLHF NA TRBJ1-6 NA TRBV6-2/TRBV6-3
TGTGCCAGCAGCCAAGGGGTGGGGGGGCAGACGAATCAGCCCCAGCATTTT CASSQGVGGQTNQPQHF NA TRBJ1-5 NA TRBV4-2
TGTGCCAGTAAAGCGACAGGGAGCTCCTACGAGCAGTACTTC CASKATGSSYEQYF NA TRBJ2-7 TRBD1 TRBV19
TGTGCCAGCAGCTCGGACAGGGGGCTCGATAATGAAAAACTGTTTTTT CASSSDRGLDNEKLFF NA TRBJ1-4 TRBD1 TRBV7-6
TGTGCCAGCAGTCCGGGACTAGTCAATGAGCAGTTCTTC CASSPGLVNEQFF NA TRBJ2-1 TRBD2 TRBV27
TGTGCCAGCACCTACCTCGATCTCTCTGAAGCTTTCTTT CASTYLDLSEAFF once TRBJ1-1 NA TRBV11-3
TGCGCCAGCAGCCAATCGAAGCTGATTGAAGAGACCCAGTACTTC CASSQSKLIEETQYF NA TRBJ2-5 NA TRBV4-1
TGTGCCAGCAGTTCTAGCGGGAGTCTTAGGCATGAGCAGTTCTTC CASSSSGSLRHEQFF NA TRBJ2-1 TRBD2 TRBV6-5
TGTGCCAGCAGCTCTTCTACAGCCCTCTATGGCTACACCTTC CASSSSTALYGYTF NA TRBJ1-2 NA TRBV7-9
TGCAGCGTTGAAAGGACAGCTGCAAGTCAGTTCTTC CSVERTAASQFF NA TRBJ2-1 NA TRBV29-1
TGTGCCAGCTCAACATACACCGGGGAGCTGTTTTTT CASSTYTGELFF NA TRBJ2-2 NA TRBV18
TGTGCCACCAGTGAAGGGGTCAACTATGGCTACACCTTC CATSEGVNYGYTF NA TRBJ1-2 NA TRBV24-1
TGTGCCAGTAGTATCGGGACAAGGCCTAGGGAGACCCAGTACTTC CASSIGTRPRETQYF NA TRBJ2-5 NA TRBV19
TGCGCCAGCAGCCAAGGGCCGCTCACGGGCGAGCAGTACTTC CASSQGPLTGEQYF once TRBJ2-7 NA TRBV4-1
TGTGCCAGCAGCGTCGGCGACAGCCTTAATGAAAAACTGTTTTTT CASSVGDSLNEKLFF NA TRBJ1-4 NA TRBV9
TGTGCCAGCAGCCAAGGGGGCGCGAATTCACCCCTCCACTTT CASSQGGANSPLHF few TRBJ1-6 NA TRBV3-1/TRBV3-2